This T cell receptor beta chain was documented in a study of T cell responses to AZD1222 COVID-19 vaccine. Study-wide context: Pooling was applied to second doses at about 4 or about 12 weeks. General observations from the study: Most donors were white British and more were female, and clonal diversity was possibly underestimated.

The length of the CDR3 is 15 residues. CDR1 is LGHDT and CDR2 is YNNKEL in the germline V gene (reference sequence). Trimming cost V 2 bases and J 9 bases; bases outside gene matches: 9. Comment on this clone: Its antigen is unknown.

The repertoire was sequenced with immunoSEQ multiplex PCR; TCRdb's copy has only in-frame clones and lacks some. The sample has some 130,000 clones, approximately 80% seen once. The material sequenced was peripheral blood, taken on day 0 of AZD1222 vaccination. V usage is TRBV3-1 (or the pseudogene TRBV3-2) and J usage is TRBJ2-5, with 10 bases fitting TRBD2. This sequence was found in an adult in good health. The CDR3 sequence: CASSQRTSGVPAQYF. The CDR3 nucleotides read TGTGCCAGCAGCCAAAGGACTAGCGGTGTCCCGGCCCAGTACTTC.